This is a list of T cell receptor beta chains from one sample in a study of long-term antiretroviral therapy in people with HIV. Libraries were prepared by immunoSEQ multiplex PCR; TCRdb keeps only in-frame clonotypes and omits some of them. The sample shows approximately 25,000 clones, more than 65% of them seen only once. Sequences were derived from unsorted PBMCs, sampled 3 years after starting antiretroviral therapy. These receptors all stem from a man aged 50-60 years with HIV. CDR3s include the opening cysteine and the closing phenylalanine or tryptophan. D genes are given only for firm matches. For some rows the clone size is stated as once, few or many, or as a class when expanded; others skip it.

d_call: TRBD1; clone_size: once; v_call: TRBV11-2; j_call: TRBJ1-3; cdr3_nt: TGTGCCAGCAGCCCACAGGGGTATGATCCCATATATTTT; cdr3_aa: CASSPQGYDPIYF
d_call: .; clone_size: .; v_call: TRBV19; j_call: TRBJ2-7; cdr3_nt: TGTGCCAGTAGTATAGCGGGGGACAGCTACGAGCAGTACTTC; cdr3_aa: CASSIAGDSYEQYF
d_call: .; clone_size: .; v_call: TRBV9; j_call: TRBJ2-7; cdr3_nt: TGTGCCAGCAGCGTAGGGGGGGCTGATTACGAGCAGTACTTC; cdr3_aa: CASSVGGADYEQYF
d_call: TRBD1; clone_size: .; v_call: TRBV7-8; j_call: TRBJ1-4; cdr3_nt: TGTGCCAGCAGCAGCCGGGACAGGGGGGGCGAAAAACTGTTTTTT; cdr3_aa: CASSSRDRGGEKLFF
d_call: .; clone_size: once; v_call: TRBV6-1; j_call: TRBJ2-5; cdr3_nt: TGTGCCAGCGTCGGGGGGACAGAACTTCAAGAGACCCAGTACTTC; cdr3_aa: CASVGGTELQETQYF
d_call: .; clone_size: .; v_call: TRBV5-4; j_call: TRBJ1-3; cdr3_nt: TGTGCCAGCAGCTTGGGCAGGGCTGGAAACACCATATATTTT; cdr3_aa: CASSLGRAGNTIYF
d_call: .; clone_size: .; v_call: TRBV9; j_call: TRBJ2-5; cdr3_nt: TGTGCCAGCAGCATCCGGACAGCCGGGGCGCCACGGCAAGAGACCCAGTACTTC; cdr3_aa: CASSIRTAGAPRQETQYF
d_call: .; clone_size: .; v_call: TRBV19; j_call: TRBJ1-3; cdr3_nt: TGTGCCAGTAGTCTCACGGGACATCCTGGAAACACCATATATTTT; cdr3_aa: CASSLTGHPGNTIYF
d_call: .; clone_size: .; v_call: TRBV11-2; j_call: TRBJ1-1; cdr3_nt: TGTGCCAGCAGCTTACCCCTGGGGGGGAACACTGAAGCTTTCTTT; cdr3_aa: CASSLPLGGNTEAFF
d_call: TRBD2; clone_size: few; v_call: TRBV28; j_call: TRBJ2-5; cdr3_nt: TGTGCCAGCAGTTTAGGTCTAGCGGGAGCGGGTGAGACCCAGTACTTC; cdr3_aa: CASSLGLAGAGETQYF
d_call: .; clone_size: .; v_call: TRBV5-1; j_call: TRBJ1-4; cdr3_nt: TGCGCCAGCAGGCGGGGTAATGAAAAACTGTTTTTT; cdr3_aa: CASRRGNEKLFF
d_call: TRBD2; clone_size: .; v_call: TRBV5-1; j_call: TRBJ2-7; cdr3_nt: TGCGCCAGCAGCTTCGGGAGGGGTTGGAGCGACGAGCAGTACTTC; cdr3_aa: CASSFGRGWSDEQYF
d_call: .; clone_size: .; v_call: TRBV30; j_call: TRBJ2-7; cdr3_nt: TGTGCCTGGAGTGTTATTGAAGCTTACGAGCAGTACTTC; cdr3_aa: CAWSVIEAYEQYF
d_call: TRBD1; clone_size: .; v_call: TRBV2; j_call: TRBJ1-6; cdr3_nt: TGTGCCAGCAAGGGACAGGGGGGTTCACCCCTCCACTTT; cdr3_aa: CASKGQGGSPLHF
d_call: .; clone_size: .; v_call: TRBV28; j_call: TRBJ1-1; cdr3_nt: TGTGCCAGCAGTTTACCATCGCAGGGAGGGGGCACTGAAGCTTTCTTT; cdr3_aa: CASSLPSQGGGTEAFF
d_call: .; clone_size: .; v_call: TRBV5-1; j_call: TRBJ2-3; cdr3_nt: TGCGCCAGCAGCTTGGCCGTAGCCTTAGGAGGAGATACGCAGTATTTT; cdr3_aa: CASSLAVALGGDTQYF
d_call: .; clone_size: .; v_call: TRBV7-9; j_call: TRBJ1-1; cdr3_nt: TGTGCCAGCAGCAAGAGCGGGGGGGGGACTGAAGCTTTCTTT; cdr3_aa: CASSKSGGGTEAFF
d_call: .; clone_size: .; v_call: TRBV10-3; j_call: TRBJ2-3; cdr3_nt: TGTGCCATCAGTGAGTCCCGCGGTCTAGGGTATAACGCAGATACGCAGTATTTT; cdr3_aa: CAISESRGLGYNADTQYF
d_call: .; clone_size: .; v_call: TRBV6-6; j_call: TRBJ1-5; cdr3_nt: TGTGCCAGCAGTTCAGGGTTTGGCAATCAGCCCCAGCATTTT; cdr3_aa: CASSSGFGNQPQHF
d_call: TRBD1; clone_size: .; v_call: TRBV19; j_call: TRBJ2-3; cdr3_nt: TGTGCCAGTAGTAGGGGGACAGGGATAAGCACAGATACGCAGTATTTT; cdr3_aa: CASSRGTGISTDTQYF
d_call: TRBD1; clone_size: .; v_call: TRBV4-3; j_call: TRBJ1-5; cdr3_nt: TGCGCCAGCAGCCAAGATCGACAGGGGTTCGGTCAGCCCCAGCATTTT; cdr3_aa: CASSQDRQGFGQPQHF
d_call: TRBD1; clone_size: .; v_call: TRBV28; j_call: TRBJ2-7; cdr3_nt: TGTGCCAGCAGTTCCGGGACAGAGAAAGTGTACGAGCAGTACTTC; cdr3_aa: CASSSGTEKVYEQYF
d_call: .; clone_size: .; v_call: TRBV10-2; j_call: TRBJ2-7; cdr3_nt: TGCGCCAGCAGGGAGCGGGGACACTCCTACGAGCAGTACTTC; cdr3_aa: CASRERGHSYEQYF
d_call: TRBD1; clone_size: .; v_call: TRBV9; j_call: TRBJ2-3; cdr3_nt: TGTGCCAGCAGCCTCCGAGGGGGCTCGAGCACAGATACGCAGTATTTT; cdr3_aa: CASSLRGGSSTDTQYF
d_call: .; clone_size: .; v_call: TRBV30; j_call: TRBJ1-3; cdr3_nt: TGTGCCTGGAGTAGAAACCAGGGAAACACCATATATTTT; cdr3_aa: CAWSRNQGNTIYF
d_call: .; clone_size: once; v_call: TRBV4-2; j_call: TRBJ2-7; cdr3_nt: TGTGCCAGCAGCCAAGAAAGCACAGCCTACGAGCAGTACTTC; cdr3_aa: CASSQESTAYEQYF
d_call: .; clone_size: .; v_call: TRBV7-9; j_call: TRBJ2-1; cdr3_nt: TGTGCCAGCAGCTTCTCGATTGGCCAACACTACAATGAGCAGTTCTTC; cdr3_aa: CASSFSIGQHYNEQFF
d_call: .; clone_size: .; v_call: TRBV19; j_call: TRBJ1-1; cdr3_nt: TGTGCCAGCCTTGACATTTTGAACACTGAAGCTTTCTTT; cdr3_aa: CASLDILNTEAFF
d_call: .; clone_size: .; v_call: TRBV7-2; j_call: TRBJ2-5; cdr3_nt: TGTGCCAGCAGCCGGGGACGGGAAGAGACCCAGTACTTC; cdr3_aa: CASSRGREETQYF
d_call: TRBD1; clone_size: few; v_call: TRBV30; j_call: TRBJ1-4; cdr3_nt: TGTGCCTGGAGCCGGACAGGGAGGGATGAAAAACTGTTTTTT; cdr3_aa: CAWSRTGRDEKLFF
d_call: .; clone_size: once; v_call: TRBV2; j_call: TRBJ1-1; cdr3_nt: TGTGCCGGAAGACGGGGAGACACTGAAGCTTTCTTT; cdr3_aa: CAGRRGDTEAFF
d_call: .; clone_size: .; v_call: TRBV5-1; j_call: TRBJ1-2; cdr3_nt: TGCGCCAGCAGCTTCGAGAATAACTATGGCTACACCTTC; cdr3_aa: CASSFENNYGYTF
d_call: .; clone_size: .; v_call: TRBV21-1; j_call: TRBJ2-7; cdr3_nt: TGTGCCAGCAGCAAAGTAAAAAATCCCGCCTTTTTTCGAGAGCAGTACTTC; cdr3_aa: CASSKVKNPAFFREQYF
d_call: .; clone_size: .; v_call: TRBV6-6; j_call: TRBJ2-7; cdr3_nt: TGTGCCAGCAGCCCTAGGGATTACCGCTACGAGCAGTACTTC; cdr3_aa: CASSPRDYRYEQYF
d_call: TRBD1; clone_size: .; v_call: TRBV7-9; j_call: TRBJ1-2; cdr3_nt: TGTGCCAGCAGCTTAGAGGACAGGCCCAAGCACACCTTC; cdr3_aa: CASSLEDRPKHTF
d_call: .; clone_size: once; v_call: TRBV6-1; j_call: TRBJ2-7; cdr3_nt: TGTGCCAGCAGTGGACGTCAACGAAGCTCCTACGAGCAGTACTTC; cdr3_aa: CASSGRQRSSYEQYF
d_call: TRBD1; clone_size: .; v_call: TRBV18; j_call: TRBJ2-7; cdr3_nt: TGTGCCAGCTCGCGACCGGGACAGGGGATAGGGCAGTACTTC; cdr3_aa: CASSRPGQGIGQYF
d_call: .; clone_size: .; v_call: TRBV27; j_call: TRBJ1-1; cdr3_nt: TGTGCCACTTCACTGCAGGGCGGAGAAGCTTTCTTT; cdr3_aa: CATSLQGGEAFF
d_call: .; clone_size: .; v_call: TRBV6-6; j_call: TRBJ1-2; cdr3_nt: TGTGCCAGCATTCGAGGGGGGGCTCCCTATGGCTACACCTTC; cdr3_aa: CASIRGGAPYGYTF
d_call: .; clone_size: .; v_call: TRBV7-2; j_call: TRBJ2-7; cdr3_nt: TGTGCCAGCAGCTACCGTAGAGGTTTCTACGAGCAGTACTTC; cdr3_aa: CASSYRRGFYEQYF